This T cell receptor (beta chain) was recorded in a study of T cell responses to AZD1222 COVID-19 vaccine. Germline lookup yields CDR1 MNHEY and CDR2 SMNVEV (reference sequence). The V end lost 5 bases, the J end lost 4 bases, and 12 bases lay between the germline ends. This CDR3 has 14 amino acids. Repertoires were generated with immunoSEQ multiplex PCR, while TCRdb's copy carries only in-frame clones and drops some. The top ten clones hold roughly 27% of a sample with about 180,000 clones, more than 70% of them seen once. General observations from the study: Of the AZD1222 recipients, only 5 or 6 were seropositive at baseline. The donor cohort was predominantly white British with a female majority, and clonal diversity may have been underestimated.

This clone came up once. Its target is unknown. This material consisted of peripheral blood, taken 28 days after the second AZD1222 dose. V and J are TRBV27 and TRBJ1-5, with D maybe TRBD1 (5 bases). The receptor was isolated from an adult who received the AZD1222 COVID-19 vaccine. The chain's CDR3 is CASSPTPGNQPQHF. In DNA form, the CDR3 reads TGTGCCAGCAGTCCGACCCCAGGGAATCAGCCCCAGCATTTT.